The source of this T cell receptor beta chain is a study of CD8 T cells in ankylosing spondylitis (dated by TCRdb to about 2017). Describing the broader study: The study set out to find disease-linked TCR variants by profiling T cell receptor beta repertoires in ankylosing spondylitis patients and healthy donors. The full study cohort comprised 25 ankylosing spondylitis patients and 85 to 120 healthy donors. Samples of peripheral blood were taken, and for ankylosing spondylitis patients, synovial fluid was collected as well.

This clonotype was seen only a few times. Its specific antigen is unknown. No per-base quality is available; no much larger clone lies one base away. From its cysteine to its phenylalanine, the CDR3 spans 13 amino acids. The CDR3 DNA has 39 bases and is translated from base 1. V was cut back by 7 bases and J by 5 bases, leaving a gap of 14 bases between them. The sequencer listed for this sample is Illumina HiSeq 2500. TCR beta libraries were prepared by quantitative 5'-RACE with molecular barcodes. As for how the authors treated the data: A new computational method, built on a probabilistic model of VDJ rearrangement, was used to identify disease-linked TCR variants. Starting from the raw public reads, TCRdb applied fastp trimming at Q25, assembled clones with MiXCR and retained in-frame beta chains. CDR3 protein duplicates are merged, each entry listing the most common genes and DNA. The V and J calls were determined by TCRdb, not by the authors. A total of around 300,000 distinct CDR3 sequences appear in this sample, about 9.9% of them only once. The biggest ten clones account for roughly 9.2% of the sample.

Points the paper makes about the study in general: In peripheral blood, the disease-linked clones were found at relatively low frequencies and had a CD8+ phenotype. Some motif variants had previously been reported in the synovial fluid and blood of reactive arthritis patients, which suggests shared mechanisms of disease initiation. Blood from ankylosing spondylitis patients appeared to be characterized by a TCR beta motif composed of roughly 8 highly homologous amino acid variants. Significant enrichment of the disease-linked clones was reported in matched synovial fluid samples from ankylosing spondylitis patients.

This TCR derives from a female donor with ankylosing spondylitis or in good health (not recorded which). The rearranged chain carries TRBV12-3 or TRBV12-4 and TRBJ2-5, with a tentative D gene TRBD2 over 5 matching bases. Specimen: blood, either unsorted or a sorted T cell fraction (not recorded which). The CDR3 corresponds to CASNLLDGETQYF. The DNA is TGTGCCAGCAACCTACTAGATGGGGAGACCCAGTACTTC.